What follows is one T cell receptor (beta chain) and its context. Seattle patients were enrolled while actively infected and followed longitudinally. Sequencing was performed with immunoSEQ multiplex PCR; in TCRdb, only in-frame clones are kept and a portion is missing. The data hold roughly 50,000 clones, with 80% to 90% observed a single time. The germline CDR1 and CDR2 sequences are PRHDT and FYEKMQ (reference sequence). The CDR3 sequence is 15 residues long. Between the trimmed V and J ends, which lost 2 bases and 3 bases, there was a span of 11 bases. The sample comes from a study of blood T cell repertoires in COVID-19. The wider study: PBMCs, B-cell-depleted T cells, or T cells were the source of the cDNA or gDNA that made up the material.

The sample consisted of peripheral blood. The V and J genes are TRBV13 and TRBJ1-3; D is ambiguous. This TCR came from a woman older than 75 with COVID-19, enrolled during active disease. CDR3 DNA: TGTGCCAGCAGCTTAACCTCGGCGGGTGGAAACACCATATATTTT. Its protein is CASSLTSAGGNTIYF.